This T cell receptor beta chain was obtained from a study of Graves' ophthalmopathy and Graves' hyperthyroidism. Study-level information: At the time of initial diagnosis and before any treatment, peripheral blood was collected.

Germline V gene sequence: CDR1 MNHNS, CDR2 SASEGT. V shed 6 bases and J 10 bases; nucleotides not matched to a gene: 5. CDR3 size: 13 residues. Transcripts of RNA were the source for amplifying TCR beta CDR3 regions. HTBI-primed RT-PCR formed the first round, and a multiplex PCR formed the second. In TCRdb, the multiplex PCR reads were re-called with MiXCR into one record per CDR3 protein. Of hundreds of thousands of distinct CDR3 sequences listed, 22% are singletons. This clonotype showed up many times. The sample was peripheral blood. The chain employs TRBV6-1 and TRBJ1-6; the match to TRBD1 covers 8 bases. The receptor was isolated from a woman younger than 30 with stable Graves' hyperthyroidism. Some clones in this sample may be carry-over from other donors' samples. The CDR3 spells CASRLQGDSPLHF. For the CDR3, the DNA is TGTGCCAGCAGACTACAGGGGGACTCACCCCTCCACTTT.